The rows below give T cell receptor beta chains drawn from one sample of a study of T cell responses to AZD1222 COVID-19 vaccine. Sequencing was performed with immunoSEQ multiplex PCR; in TCRdb, only in-frame clones are kept and a portion is missing. There are roughly 150,000 clones in the sample; around nine tenths occur only once, and about 1.6% lies in the top ten. The sample here was peripheral blood, taken on day 0 of AZD1222 vaccination. The receptors come from an adult in good health. Each CDR3 is given with its conserved first and last residue. D genes are given only for firm matches. Clone size, where shown, is once, few, many, or a class for clones that have expanded.

size | J | D | V | DNA | CDR3
NA | TRBJ2-1 | NA | TRBV6-5 | TGTGCCAGCAGTTACGGCGGGGCTAGCTCCTACAATGAGCAGTTCTTC | CASSYGGASSYNEQFF
NA | TRBJ2-5 | NA | TRBV18 | TGTGCCAGCTCACCCCAAGAGACCCAGTACTTC | CASSPQETQYF
NA | TRBJ1-2 | NA | TRBV29-1 | TGCAGCGTGACGACAACCACTAACTATGGCTACACCTTC | CSVTTTTNYGYTF
NA | TRBJ1-1 | NA | TRBV7-9 | TGTGCCAGCAGCTTTCAGGGCCTGGACACTGAAGCTTTCTTT | CASSFQGLDTEAFF
NA | TRBJ1-5 | NA | TRBV18 | TGTGCCAGCTCACAAGGACAGAACAATCAGCCCCAGCATTTT | CASSQGQNNQPQHF
few | TRBJ2-5 | NA | TRBV9 | TGTGCCAGCAGCGTAGCGTCGGGTATAGAGACCCAGTACTTC | CASSVASGIETQYF
NA | TRBJ2-3 | NA | TRBV18 | TGTGCCAGCTCACCGAGGGATACGCAGTATTTT | CASSPRDTQYF
few | TRBJ2-7 | NA | TRBV7-9 | TGTGCCAGCAGCTTATTTCCGGGGGCTAGCTACGAGCAGTACTTC | CASSLFPGASYEQYF
NA | TRBJ2-7 | TRBD2 | TRBV5-4 | TGTGCCAGCAGCTTGGACGGACTAGCGGGGGCGACGGACTACGAGCAGTACTTC | CASSLDGLAGATDYEQYF
once | TRBJ2-7 | TRBD2 | TRBV5-1 | TGCGCCAGCAGCTTGGGGACTAGCGGCCTCCTCGAGCAGTACTTC | CASSLGTSGLLEQYF
NA | TRBJ1-5 | NA | TRBV7-2 | TGTGCCAGCAGCTTAGCGAAGGACAGTCCCCAGCATTTT | CASSLAKDSPQHF
NA | TRBJ2-7 | NA | TRBV30 | TGTGCCTGGAGCGCCACCCTTAGCGGCGGTTCGTACGAGCAGTACTTC | CAWSATLSGGSYEQYF
NA | TRBJ2-2 | TRBD1 | TRBV5-1 | TGCGCCAGCAGCTTTTCGGACAGGGGGGACACCGGGGAGCTGTTTTTT | CASSFSDRGDTGELFF
NA | TRBJ1-2 | NA | TRBV5-4 | TGTGCCAGCACCCTCGGAGGGAGAGGCTATGGCTACACCTTC | CASTLGGRGYGYTF
once | TRBJ2-7 | TRBD2 | TRBV10-2 | TGCGCCAGCAGTGAGGAAGGACTAGAGGCCTCCGAGCAGTACTTC | CASSEEGLEASEQYF
NA | TRBJ2-3 | NA | TRBV9 | TGTGCCAGCAGCGCGTGGGGGAGCGGCACAGATACGCAGTATTTT | CASSAWGSGTDTQYF
NA | TRBJ1-3 | NA | TRBV25-1 | TGTGCCAGCAGTGAATATGGGGGCTCTGGAAACACCATATATTTT | CASSEYGGSGNTIYF
NA | TRBJ1-6 | NA | TRBV27 | TGTGCCAGCAGTTATGGGACTAATTCACCCCTCCACTTT | CASSYGTNSPLHF
NA | TRBJ1-1 | NA | TRBV1 | TGCACCAGCAGCAAGGGGAACACTGAAGCTTTCTTT | CTSSKGNTEAFF
NA | TRBJ2-4 | TRBD1 | TRBV5-1 | TGCGCCAGCAGCTTAGGACAGGGAGGCGACATTCAGTACTTC | CASSLGQGGDIQYF
NA | TRBJ2-3 | TRBD2 | TRBV2 | TGTGCCAGCAGCCGATTCGGACTAGCGGACACAGATACGCAGTATTTT | CASSRFGLADTDTQYF
NA | TRBJ1-2 | TRBD1 | TRBV5-4 | TGTGCCAGCAGCTCTGAAGAGCAGGGGGATGGCTACACCTTC | CASSSEEQGDGYTF
NA | TRBJ2-2 | NA | TRBV30 | TGCGCCTGGAGTGTGCAGGGAGTCATCGGGGAGCTGTTTTTT | CAWSVQGVIGELFF
few | TRBJ1-1 | NA | TRBV12-3/TRBV12-4 | TGTGCCAGCAGTTTTGGGAGAAACACTGAAGCTTTCTTT | CASSFGRNTEAFF
NA | TRBJ1-4 | NA | TRBV30 | TGTGCCTGGAGTGTAGGGACTAATGAAAAACTGTTTTTT | CAWSVGTNEKLFF
NA | TRBJ2-7 | NA | TRBV15 | TGTGCCACCAGCAGAGGTAGCCACGGTACCTACGAGCAGTACTTC | CATSRGSHGTYEQYF
once | TRBJ2-3 | TRBD2 | TRBV10-2 | TGCGCCAGCAGTGAGTCTTGGCCAACTGATAAGCGGGAGGTAGGAGATACGCAGTATTTT | CASSESWPTDKREVGDTQYF
NA | TRBJ1-5 | NA | TRBV19 | TGTGCCAGTACCCTAGACGGGGTTAATCAGCCCCAGCATTTT | CASTLDGVNQPQHF
NA | TRBJ2-3 | TRBD2 | TRBV6-5 | TGTGCCAGCAGTCGACTAGCGGCGCAAACAGATACGCAGTATTTT | CASSRLAAQTDTQYF
NA | TRBJ2-3 | TRBD1 | TRBV7-3 | TGTGCCAGCAGCTTATTCAGGGGGCGGGCAGATACGCAGTATTTT | CASSLFRGRADTQYF
NA | TRBJ1-1 | TRBD1 | TRBV27 | TGTGCCAGCAGTTTAGTTGGTTATACAGGGGGCCGAACTGAAGCTTTCTTT | CASSLVGYTGGRTEAFF
NA | TRBJ1-5 | NA | TRBV6-4 | TGTGCCAGCAATCCCCTCCCCGAGGAAAATCAGCCCCAGCATTTT | CASNPLPEENQPQHF
once | TRBJ2-7 | TRBD1 | TRBV5-8 | TGTGCCAGCAGTCGGGACAGTGGGACCTACGAGCAGTACTTC | CASSRDSGTYEQYF
NA | TRBJ2-3 | NA | TRBV30 | TGTGCCTGGAGAACGGAGGGGCTAGCAGATACGCAGTATTTT | CAWRTEGLADTQYF
NA | TRBJ2-6 | NA | TRBV18 | TGTGCCAGCTCACCACCACTGTCGGGCGCCCGGCCTGGGGCCAACGTCCTGACTTTC | CASSPPLSGARPGANVLTF